Listed here are 26 T cell receptor beta chains from one sample, sequenced in a study of neurological immune-mediated disorders (dated by TCRdb to about 2019). Library method: 5' RACE. The reads were generated on an Illumina HiSeq 2500. TCRdb ran its own pipeline on the public reads, namely fastp trimming at Q25 and MiXCR clone calling, and kept in-frame beta chains. CDR3 protein duplicates are merged, each entry listing the most common genes and DNA. This sample lists about 65,000 distinct CDR3 sequences; about 4% were detected once. The ten largest clones add up to about 2.6% of the sample. Source material: PBMCs. These receptors were taken from a man between 45 and 60 years old with multiple sclerosis.

The chain links TRBV20-1 to TRBJ1-1; D is unresolved. Germline V gene lookup returns CDR1 DFQATT and CDR2 SNEGSKA (reference sequence). The CDR3 is made up of 14 amino acids. V lost 3 bases and J 0 bases, leaving 11 bases between the germline ends. The chain's CDR3 is CSASVGNMNTEAFF. DNA for the CDR3: TGCAGTGCTAGTGTGGGGAACATGAACACTGAAGCTTTCTTT.

This clonotype occurred many times. V gene TRBV18 combines with J gene TRBJ1-1, with a possible D match to TRBD1 (6 bases). The CDR3 runs to 17 residues. Looked up from germline, CDR1 is KGHSH and CDR2 is LQKENI. Trimming took 6 bases from V and 0 from J, leaving 20 bases between them. The CDR3 loop reads CASSTGGGTFMNTEAFF. CDR3 nucleotides: TGTGCCAGCTCGACTGGAGGGGGGACTTTCATGAACACTGAAGCTTTCTTT.

This clonotype was picked up many times. The J gene is TRBJ2-3, the V gene TRBV20-1; 12 bases are shared with TRBD1. V lost 2 bases to trimming and J lost 1 base; unmatched junction nucleotides: 13. Germline loops: CDR1 DFQATT, CDR2 SNEGSKA (reference sequence). This CDR3 region has 19 residues. The CDR3 spells CSARSGTGGSRWGTDTQYF. Here the CDR3 DNA reads TGCAGTGCTAGATCCGGGACAGGGGGCTCCCGGTGGGGCACAGATACGCAGTATTTT.

This clonotype was recorded at least ten times. The V call is TRBV6-5, the J call TRBJ1-1; the D is unclear. Trimming took off 6 bases at V and 1 base at J, with 12 bases between the two ends. This CDR3 has 14 amino acids. Germline CDR1 reads MNHEY; CDR2 reads SVGAGI. The CDR3 loop reads CASSSAGENTEAFF. The CDR3 DNA reads as TGTGCCAGCAGCTCCGCTGGCGAGAACACTGAAGCTTTCTTT.

Of note for this clonotype: Its ends do not fully match the called genes, so a read error is possible. The rearrangement uses TRBV11-2 and TRBJ2-6, with a possible D match to TRBD2 (7 bases). The CDR3 has 14 amino acids. CDR1 and CDR2 (germline): SGHAT, FQNNGV. CDR3 protein: CAGGGPSGAKVLTF. The CDR3 bases are TGTGCCGGGGGGGGGCCCAGCGGGGCCAAAGTCCTGACTTTC.

A note on this clonotype: The junction shows a germline mismatch at one end, possibly a read error. V and J are TRBV6-5 and TRBJ1-6; D possibly corresponds to TRBD1 (5 bases). CDR1 is MNHEY and CDR2 is SVGAGI in the germline V gene. The length of the CDR3 is 15 residues. CDR3 sequence: CASIYSGGVGSPLHF. The DNA of the CDR3 is TGTGCCAGCATTTACTCCGGAGGGGTGGGTTCACCCCTACACTTT.

This clonotype was picked up many times. This sequence joins TRBV6-5 and TRBJ1-2; D possibly corresponds to TRBD1 (6 bases). CDR3 size: 14 residues. The germline V gene has CDR1 MNHEY and CDR2 SVGAGI. The V and J ends lost 5 bases and 3 bases respectively, with 13 bases between them. This chain's CDR3 is CASSDTGWDYGYTF. The CDR3 bases are TGTGCCAGCAGTGACACAGGGTGGGACTATGGCTACACCTTC.

This clonotype has ten or more counts. V gene TRBV29-1 combines with J gene TRBJ1-2, with D possibly being TRBD1 (5 bases). Germline CDR1 is SQVTM and CDR2 is ANQGSEA. This CDR3 has 12 amino acids. V gave up 6 bases and J gave up 6 bases, with 14 bases separating them. The CDR3 protein is CSVGGTVHGYTF. The CDR3, as DNA: TGCAGCGTGGGTGGGACGGTTCATGGCTACACCTTC.

This clonotype has ten or more counts. The rearrangement uses TRBV20-1 and TRBJ2-1; TRBD2 agrees at 9 bases. J was trimmed by 7 bases and V by 6 bases; bases with no gene match: 7. The germline gives CDR1 DFQATT, CDR2 SNEGSKA (reference sequence). This CDR3 has 13 residues. CDR3 sequence (DNA): TGCAGTGCCCGCGGGGGGGGCGAGAATGAGCAGTTCTTC. This gives the protein CSARGGGENEQFF.

This clonotype was seen a handful of times. This rearrangement joins TRBV10-3 to TRBJ2-2, with a possible D match to TRBD2 (5 bases). CDR3 length equals 15 residues. The germline gives CDR1 ENHRY, CDR2 SYGVKD. Trimming shortened V by 0 bases and J by 6 bases, and 11 bases separated the two germline ends. The CDR3 region is CAISESEAGPGELFF. CDR3 sequence (DNA): TGTGCCATCAGTGAGTCGGAGGCGGGTCCCGGGGAGCTGTTTTTT.

This clonotype was counted many times. This sequence joins TRBV28 and TRBJ2-3; 11 bases fit TRBD2. The CDR3 length is 17 residues. The germline gives CDR1 MDHEN, CDR2 SYDVKM. V lost 1 base to trimming and J lost 0 bases; unmatched junction nucleotides: 3. The CDR3 DNA follows: TGTGCCAGCAGTTTATTAACTAGCGGGGGTAGCACAGATACGCAGTATTTT. The encoded protein is CASSLLTSGGSTDTQYF.

Many counts were recorded for this clonotype. The gene calls are TRBV7-6 and TRBJ2-5; 12 nucleotides line up with TRBD2. This CDR3 region has 17 residues. From germline, CDR1 is SGHVS and CDR2 FNYEAQ. The CDR3 reads CAAAGTSGGLGDETQYF. The CDR3 nucleotides are TGTGCAGCGGCGGGCACTAGCGGGGGGCTGGGGGATGAGACCCAGTACTTC. Together with reference TRBV7-6 and TRBJ2-5, the CDR3 gives the full variable domain: GAGVSQSPRYKVTKRGQDVALRCDPISGHVSLYWYRQALGQGPEFLTYFNYEAQQDKSGLPNDRFSAERPEGSISTLTIQRTEQRDSAMYRCAAAGTSGGLGDETQYFGPGTRLLVL.

This clonotype was recorded many times. The chain joins TRBV10-3 to TRBJ2-1; 7 bases are a match to TRBD2. The CDR3 length is 16 residues. J was trimmed by 5 bases and V by 3 bases; bases with no gene match: 10. Germline V gene data show CDR1 as ENHRY and CDR2 as SYGVKD. CDR3 sequence (DNA): TGTGCCATCAGTGACACCGGAGGGACTATCAACAATGAGCAGTTCTTC. Amino acid sequence: CAISDTGGTINNEQFF.

The chain joins TRBV18 to TRBJ2-7, with D possibly TRBD1 on 6 matching bases. The CDR3 has 12 residues. Germline V gene sequence: CDR1 KGHSH, CDR2 LQKENI. The CDR3 is CASSRTEMEQYV. In DNA, the CDR3 is TGTGCCAGCTCACGGACAGAGATGGAGCAGTACGTT.

The table lists this clonotype with many counts. The gene calls are TRBV9 and TRBJ2-2; D not resolved. Trimming took 4 bases from V and 2 from J, leaving 15 bases between them. This CDR3 spans 16 amino acids. The germline V gene has CDR1 SGDLS and CDR2 YYNGEE. The CDR3 region has the DNA TGTGCCAGCAGCCCCACTCTGCTGACAAACACCGGGGAGCTGTTTTTT. This codes for CASSPTLLTNTGELFF.

Ten or more counts support this clonotype. The chain combines TRBV12-3 or TRBV12-4 with TRBJ1-5; a weak D match, TRBD1 (6 bases). This CDR3 is built from 12 residues. Trimming pared 5 bases from V and 7 bases from J, leaving 9 bases between. The CDR3 bases are TGTGCCAGCAGTAGGGGGTCACAGCCCCAGCATTTT. This sequence encodes CASSRGSQPQHF.

This clonotype has ten or more counts. The V call is TRBV7-8, the J call TRBJ1-5; the D is unclear. V was shortened by 3 bases and J by 0 bases, with 0 bases between the two germline ends. CDR1 SGHVS and CDR2 FQNEAQ come from the germline V gene. This CDR3 is built from 12 residues. The CDR3 sequence: CASSFSNQPQHF. CDR3 DNA: TGTGCCAGCAGCTTTAGCAATCAGCCCCAGCATTTT.

The genes are TRBV20-1 and TRBJ1-2; 9 nucleotides match TRBD1. This CDR3 spans 14 amino acids. J was trimmed by 4 bases and V by 6 bases; bases with no gene match: 9. Looked up from germline, CDR1 is DFQATT and CDR2 is SNEGSKA (reference sequence). The CDR3 DNA reads as TGCAGTGCCAGCGGACAGGGGATCTCCTATGGCTACACCTTC. It translates to CSASGQGISYGYTF.

In this sample, this clonotype turned up many times. The chain uses TRBV3-1 and TRBJ1-5, with D possibly being TRBD1 (5 bases). The CDR3 covers 15 residues. V was shortened by 0 bases and J by 3 bases, with 9 bases between the two germline ends. CDR1 LGHDT and CDR2 YNNKEL come from the germline V gene (reference sequence). CDR3 loop: CASSQDLGVNQPQHF. The CDR3 DNA follows: TGTGCCAGCAGCCAAGATCTGGGGGTCAATCAGCCCCAGCATTTT.

This clonotype was detected many times. The chain employs TRBV28 and TRBJ1-1; possible D gene TRBD1, 6 bases. CDR1 MDHEN and CDR2 SYDVKM come from the germline V gene. With 2 bases removed from V and 1 base from J, the gap between germline ends came to 14 bases. This CDR3 spans 16 amino acids. Written as DNA, the CDR3 is TGTGCCAGCAGTTTAACAACAGGGAGGGGGAACACTGAAGCTTTCTTT. Amino acids: CASSLTTGRGNTEAFF.

This clonotype occurred many times. Its ends do not fully match the called genes, so a read error is possible. The V and J genes are TRBV5-1 and TRBJ1-6; D perhaps matches TRBD1 (5 bases). The germline V gene encodes CDR1 SGHRS and CDR2 YFSETQ. There are 16 residues in the CDR3. The CDR3 bases are TGCGCCAGCAGCCCGGGCTCGGGACGGGAGAATTCACCCCTCAACTTT. It codes for CASSPGSGRENSPLNF.

This clonotype was seen many times. The rearrangement joins TRBV29-1 to TRBJ2-7; a possible D gene is TRBD1 (5 bases). V gave up 3 bases and J gave up 7 bases, with 13 bases separating them. CDR3 size: 12 residues. Per germline, CDR1 SQVTM and CDR2 ANQGSEA. CDR3 DNA sequence: TGCAGCGTTGATGATGGGGCGAGGGAGCAGTACTTC. It translates to CSVDDGAREQYF.

Many counts were recorded for this clonotype. V gene TRBV6-6 combines with J gene TRBJ2-1, with 8 bases fitting TRBD2. With 0 bases clipped from V and 3 bases from J, the junction kept 7 bases outside the gene matches. Per the germline V gene, CDR1 is MNHNY and CDR2 is SVGAGI (reference sequence). The CDR3 consists of 17 residues. The CDR3 sequence is CASSYSTARGVYNEQFF. For the CDR3, the DNA is TGTGCCAGCAGTTACTCGACGGCGCGGGGGGTCTACAATGAGCAGTTCTTC.

This clonotype has ten or more counts. V gene TRBV7-2 combines with J gene TRBJ1-6; maybe TRBD1 (5 bases). The CDR3 extends over 12 amino acids. The germline gives CDR1 SGHTA, CDR2 FQGNSA. The ends were cut back, 6 bases at V and 9 bases at J, with 9 bases in the middle. As DNA, the CDR3 is TGTGCCAGCAGTGGGAGGGGTTCACCCCTCCACTTT. It yields the protein CASSGRGSPLHF.

This clonotype was observed many times. The rearrangement uses TRBV20-1 and TRBJ2-5; D may be TRBD1 (6 bases). The CDR3 extends over 13 amino acids. The germline V gene encodes CDR1 DFQATT and CDR2 SNEGSKA (reference sequence). Between the trimmed V and J ends, which lost 2 bases and 6 bases, there was a span of 13 bases. For the CDR3, the DNA is TGCAGTGCTAGAAACAGGGTCGGGCAGACCCAGTACTTC. It is translated as CSARNRVGQTQYF.

Of note for this clonotype: The missing conserved phenylalanine or tryptophan at the end of this CDR3 makes a read error likely. The DNA is omitted, as the CDR3 cannot be located on it reliably, and the CDR3 follows TCRdb's listing. The chain recombines TRBV5-4 with TRBJ1-6; the table's TRBD1 call for D was not verified on the DNA. The CDR3 has 16 residues if both end residues are counted. Germline V gives CDR1 SGHNT, CDR2 YYREEE (reference sequence). The CDR3 sequence: CASSNPGARNNSPLNI.